This TCR beta chain was observed in a study of T-cell memory formation after mild COVID-19. Study-level background: Clusters of TCRs were largely donor specific. Overall study results and limits: Contracting clones, day 15 to 85, had balanced CD4/CD8, and later expanders favored CD4+. The appearance of some responding clones in pre-infection memory suggested that cross-reactive memory joined. Contracting CD8+ clones were enriched in EMRA, CD4+ mainly in CM and EM.

The CDR3 consists of 15 residues. With V trimmed by 0 bases and J by 8 bases, 9 bases remained unmatched. Germline V gene data show CDR1 as LGHNA and CDR2 as YSLEER. Each CDR3 protein gets one entry after TCRdb re-called the 5' RACE reads with MiXCR. The sample consists of a few hundred thousand distinct CDR3 sequences, roughly 20% of them appearing once. This clonotype was seen a handful of times. The antigen is not known. The clonotype was recovered from an adult woman who had mild COVID-19 (a few samples of this study predate the infection). Cell type and time point are not known. The chain couples TRBV4-3 to TRBJ1-2, with 7 nucleotides matching TRBD1. The sample was PBMCs or a T cell subset sorted from them (not recorded which). Here the CDR3 reads CASSQDHRGREGYTF. In nucleotides, the CDR3 is TGCGCCAGCAGCCAAGATCACAGGGGAAGGGAGGGCTACACCTTC.